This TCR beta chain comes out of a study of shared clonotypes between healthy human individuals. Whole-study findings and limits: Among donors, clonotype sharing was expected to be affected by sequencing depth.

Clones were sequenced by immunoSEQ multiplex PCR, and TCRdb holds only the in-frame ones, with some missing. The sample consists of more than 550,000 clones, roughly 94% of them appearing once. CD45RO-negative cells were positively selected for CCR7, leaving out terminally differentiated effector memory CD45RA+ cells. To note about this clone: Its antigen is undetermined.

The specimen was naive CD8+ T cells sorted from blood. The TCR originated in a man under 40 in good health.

The CDR3 sequence: CAISDPGEGLVEQYF. The CDR3 DNA reads as TGTGCCATCAGTGACCCGGGGGAGGGGTTGGTCGAGCAGTACTTC. The chain links TRBV10-3 to TRBJ2-7, with 7 bases fitting TRBD2. Germline V gives CDR1 ENHRY, CDR2 SYGVKD. This CDR3 has 15 amino acids. The V gene end was trimmed by 3 bases and the J gene end by 6 bases; junction bases not matched to a gene: 11.